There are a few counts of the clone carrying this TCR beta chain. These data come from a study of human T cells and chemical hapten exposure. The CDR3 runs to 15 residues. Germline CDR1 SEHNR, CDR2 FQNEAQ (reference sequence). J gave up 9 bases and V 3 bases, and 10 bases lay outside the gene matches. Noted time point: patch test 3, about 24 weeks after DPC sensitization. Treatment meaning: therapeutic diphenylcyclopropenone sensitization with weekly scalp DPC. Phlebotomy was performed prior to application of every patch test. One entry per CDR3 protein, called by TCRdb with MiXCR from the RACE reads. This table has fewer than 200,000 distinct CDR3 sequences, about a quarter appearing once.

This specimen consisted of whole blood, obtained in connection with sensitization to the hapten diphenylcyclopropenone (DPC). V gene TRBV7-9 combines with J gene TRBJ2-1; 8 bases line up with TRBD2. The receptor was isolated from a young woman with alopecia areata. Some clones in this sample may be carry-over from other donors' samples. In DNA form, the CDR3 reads TGTGCCAGCAGCTTTCGCGGGAGGTCTTCCACTGAGCAGTTCTTC. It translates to CASSFRGRSSTEQFF.